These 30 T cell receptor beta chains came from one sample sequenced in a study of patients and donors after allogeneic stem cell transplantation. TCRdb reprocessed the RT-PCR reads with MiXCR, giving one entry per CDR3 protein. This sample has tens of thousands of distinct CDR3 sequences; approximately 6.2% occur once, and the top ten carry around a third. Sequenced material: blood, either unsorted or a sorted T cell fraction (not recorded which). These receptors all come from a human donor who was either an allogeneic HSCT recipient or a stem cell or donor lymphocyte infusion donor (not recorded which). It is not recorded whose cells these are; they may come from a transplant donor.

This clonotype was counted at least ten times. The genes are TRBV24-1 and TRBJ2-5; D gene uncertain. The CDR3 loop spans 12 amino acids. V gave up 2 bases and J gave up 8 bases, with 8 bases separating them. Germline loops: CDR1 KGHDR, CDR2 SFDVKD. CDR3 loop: CATSDSGPTQYF. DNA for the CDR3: TGTGCCACCAGTGATTCCGGTCCTACCCAGTACTTC.

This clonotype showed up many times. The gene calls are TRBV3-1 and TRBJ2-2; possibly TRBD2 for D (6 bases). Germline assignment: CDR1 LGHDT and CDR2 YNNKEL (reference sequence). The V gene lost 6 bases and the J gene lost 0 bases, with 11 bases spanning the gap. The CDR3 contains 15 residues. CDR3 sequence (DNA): TGTGCCAGCAGGCGGGACGGATCGAACACCGGGGAGCTGTTTTTT. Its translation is CASRRDGSNTGELFF.

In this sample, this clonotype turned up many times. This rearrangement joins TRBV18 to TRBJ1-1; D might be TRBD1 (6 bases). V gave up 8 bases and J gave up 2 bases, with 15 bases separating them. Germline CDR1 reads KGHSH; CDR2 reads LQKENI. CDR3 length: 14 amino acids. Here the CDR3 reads CASRTGTGNTEAFF. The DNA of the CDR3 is TGTGCCAGCCGTACAGGGACGGGAAACACTGAAGCTTTCTTT.

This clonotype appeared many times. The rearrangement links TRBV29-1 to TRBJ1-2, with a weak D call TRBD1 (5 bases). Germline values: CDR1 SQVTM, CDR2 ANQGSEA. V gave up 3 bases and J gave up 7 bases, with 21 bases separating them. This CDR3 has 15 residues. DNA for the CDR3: TGCAGCGTTGATCCCGAAAGGGGAGTTCACAGTGGCTACACCTTC. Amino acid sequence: CSVDPERGVHSGYTF.

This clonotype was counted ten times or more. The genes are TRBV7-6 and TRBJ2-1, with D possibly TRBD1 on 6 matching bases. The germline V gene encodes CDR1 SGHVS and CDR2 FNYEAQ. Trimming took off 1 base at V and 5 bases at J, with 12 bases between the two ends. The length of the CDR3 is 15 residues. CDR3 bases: TGTGCCAGCAGCTTAGAAGGGGGTGCTAACAATGAGCAGTTCTTC. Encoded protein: CASSLEGGANNEQFF.

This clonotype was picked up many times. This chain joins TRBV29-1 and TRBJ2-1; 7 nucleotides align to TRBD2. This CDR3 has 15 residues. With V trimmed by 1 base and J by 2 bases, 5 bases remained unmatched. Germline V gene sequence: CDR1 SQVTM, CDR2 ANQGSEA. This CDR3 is CSVEGGLGTYNEQFF. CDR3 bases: TGCAGCGTTGAAGGTGGACTAGGAACCTACAATGAGCAGTTCTTC.

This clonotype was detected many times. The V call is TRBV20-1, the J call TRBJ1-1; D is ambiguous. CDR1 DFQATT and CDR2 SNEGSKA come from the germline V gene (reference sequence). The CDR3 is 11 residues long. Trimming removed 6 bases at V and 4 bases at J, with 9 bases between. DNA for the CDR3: TGCAGTGCCCCAAGGCGCACTGAAGCTTTCTTT. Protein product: CSAPRRTEAFF.

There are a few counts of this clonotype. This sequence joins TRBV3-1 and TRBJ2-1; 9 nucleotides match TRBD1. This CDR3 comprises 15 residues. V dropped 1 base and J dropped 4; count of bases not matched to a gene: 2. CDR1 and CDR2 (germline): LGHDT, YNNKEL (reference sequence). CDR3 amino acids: CASSQAGTGYNEQFF. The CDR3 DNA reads TGTGCCAGCAGCCAAGCCGGGACAGGGTACAATGAGCAGTTCTTC.

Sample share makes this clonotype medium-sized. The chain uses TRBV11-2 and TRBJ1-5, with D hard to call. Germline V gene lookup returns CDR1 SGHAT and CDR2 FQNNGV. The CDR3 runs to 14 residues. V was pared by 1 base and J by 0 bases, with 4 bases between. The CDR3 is CASSLVDSNQPQHF. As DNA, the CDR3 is TGTGCCAGCAGCTTAGTAGATAGCAATCAGCCCCAGCATTTT.

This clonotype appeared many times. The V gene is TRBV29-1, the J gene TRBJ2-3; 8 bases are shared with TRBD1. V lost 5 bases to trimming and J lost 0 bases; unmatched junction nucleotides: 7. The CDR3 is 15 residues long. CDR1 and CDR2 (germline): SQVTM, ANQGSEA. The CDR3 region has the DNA TGCAGCGTTCGGGACAGGTGGGCTAGCACAGATACGCAGTATTTT. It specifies CSVRDRWASTDTQYF.

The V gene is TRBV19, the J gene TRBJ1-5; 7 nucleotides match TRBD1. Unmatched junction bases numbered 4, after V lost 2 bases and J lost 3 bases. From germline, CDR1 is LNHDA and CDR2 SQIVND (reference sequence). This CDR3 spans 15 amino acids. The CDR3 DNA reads TGTGCCAGTAGTATATGGGACAGCCCCAATCAGCCCCAGCATTTT. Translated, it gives CASSIWDSPNQPQHF.

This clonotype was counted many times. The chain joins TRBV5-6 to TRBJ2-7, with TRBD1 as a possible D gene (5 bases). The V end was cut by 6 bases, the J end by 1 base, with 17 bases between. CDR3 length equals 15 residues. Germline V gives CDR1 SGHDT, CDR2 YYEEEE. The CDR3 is CASTSRQTGSYEQYF. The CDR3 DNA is TGTGCCAGCACCTCCCGGCAAACAGGATCCTACGAGCAGTACTTC.

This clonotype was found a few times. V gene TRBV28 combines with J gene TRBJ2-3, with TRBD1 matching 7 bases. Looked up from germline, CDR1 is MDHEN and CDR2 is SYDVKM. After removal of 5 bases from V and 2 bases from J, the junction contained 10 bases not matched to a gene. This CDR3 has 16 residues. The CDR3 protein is CASSPPRDSYTDTQYF. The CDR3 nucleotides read TGTGCCAGCAGTCCGCCCCGGGACAGTTACACAGATACGCAGTATTTT.

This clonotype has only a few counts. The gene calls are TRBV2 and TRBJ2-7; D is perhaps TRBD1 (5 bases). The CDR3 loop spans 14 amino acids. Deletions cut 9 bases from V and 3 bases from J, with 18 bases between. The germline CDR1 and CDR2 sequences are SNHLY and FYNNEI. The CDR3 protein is CASRKGNPGYEQYF. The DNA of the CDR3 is TGTGCCAGTAGGAAGGGGAACCCGGGCTACGAGCAGTACTTC.

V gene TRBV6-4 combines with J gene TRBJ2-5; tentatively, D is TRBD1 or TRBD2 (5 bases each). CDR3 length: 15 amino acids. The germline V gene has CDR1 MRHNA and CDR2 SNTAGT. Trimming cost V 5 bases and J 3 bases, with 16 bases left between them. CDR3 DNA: TGTGCCAGCAGTTTTTGCGAGGGACGAGAAGAGACCCAGTACTTC. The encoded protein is CASSFCEGREETQYF.

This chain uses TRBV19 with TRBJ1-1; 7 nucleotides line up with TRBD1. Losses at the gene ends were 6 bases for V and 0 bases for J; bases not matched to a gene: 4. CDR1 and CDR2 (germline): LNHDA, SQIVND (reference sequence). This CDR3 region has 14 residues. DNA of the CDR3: TGTGCCAGTAGCAAAGGGGGCCTGAACACTGAAGCTTTCTTT. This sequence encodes CASSKGGLNTEAFF.

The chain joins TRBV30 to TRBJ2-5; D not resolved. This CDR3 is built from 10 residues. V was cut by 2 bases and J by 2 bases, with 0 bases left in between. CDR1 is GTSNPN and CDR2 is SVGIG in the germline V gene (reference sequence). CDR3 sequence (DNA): TGTGCCTGGAGTCAAGAGACCCAGTACTTC. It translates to CAWSQETQYF. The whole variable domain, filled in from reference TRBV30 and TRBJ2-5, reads SQTIHQWPATLVQPVGSPLSLECTVEGTSNPNLYWYRQAAGRGLQLLFYSVGIGQISSEVPQNLSASRPQDRQFILSSKKLLLSDSGFYLCAWSQETQYFGPGTRLLVL.

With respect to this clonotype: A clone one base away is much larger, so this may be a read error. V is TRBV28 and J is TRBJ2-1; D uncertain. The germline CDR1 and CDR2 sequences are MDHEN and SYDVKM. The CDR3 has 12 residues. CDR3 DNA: TGTGCCAGCAGTTTAGGTTACAATGTGCAGTTCTTC. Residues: CASSLGYNVQFF.

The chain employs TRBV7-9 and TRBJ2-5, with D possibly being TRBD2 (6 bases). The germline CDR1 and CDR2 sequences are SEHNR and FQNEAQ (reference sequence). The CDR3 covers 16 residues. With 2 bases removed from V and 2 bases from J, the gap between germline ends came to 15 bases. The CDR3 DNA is TGTGCCAGCAGCTTATCCGGGAGCGGACAACAAGAGACCCAGTACTTC. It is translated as CASSLSGSGQQETQYF.

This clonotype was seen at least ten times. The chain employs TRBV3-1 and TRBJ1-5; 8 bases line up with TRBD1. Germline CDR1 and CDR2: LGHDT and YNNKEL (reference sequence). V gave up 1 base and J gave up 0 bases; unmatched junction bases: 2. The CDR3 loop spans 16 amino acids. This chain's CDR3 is CASSQGTGYSNQPQHF. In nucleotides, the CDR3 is TGTGCCAGCAGCCAAGGGACAGGGTATAGCAATCAGCCCCAGCATTTT.

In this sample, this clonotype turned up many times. CDR3 nucleotides: TGCGCCAGCAGCCAAGATAAGGGACAGTGGGCGACCCAGTACTTC. Its translation: CASSQDKGQWATQYF. The rearrangement links TRBV4-3 to TRBJ2-5; 7 positions match TRBD1. The CDR3 consists of 15 residues. Looked up from germline, CDR1 is LGHNA and CDR2 is YSLEER. With 0 bases clipped from V and 7 bases from J, the junction kept 8 bases outside the gene matches.

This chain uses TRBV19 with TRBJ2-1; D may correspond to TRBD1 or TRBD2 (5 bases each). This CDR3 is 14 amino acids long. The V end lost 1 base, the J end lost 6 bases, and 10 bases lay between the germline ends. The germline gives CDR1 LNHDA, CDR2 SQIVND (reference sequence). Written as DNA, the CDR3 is TGTGCCAGTAGTATAGGGGGGATCAGCAATGAGCAGTTCTTC. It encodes CASSIGGISNEQFF.

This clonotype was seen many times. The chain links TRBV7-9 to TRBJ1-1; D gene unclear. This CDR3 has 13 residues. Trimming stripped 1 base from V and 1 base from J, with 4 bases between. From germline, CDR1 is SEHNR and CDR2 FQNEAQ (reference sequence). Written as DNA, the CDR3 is TGTGCCAGCAGCTTAGGAGAGAACACTGAAGCTTTCTTT. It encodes CASSLGENTEAFF. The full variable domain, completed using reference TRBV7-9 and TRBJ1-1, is DTGVSQNPRHKITKRGQNVTFRCDPISEHNRLYWYRQTLGQGPEFLTYFQNEAQLEKSRLLSDRFSAERPKGSFSTLEIQRTEQGDSAMYLCASSLGENTEAFFGQGTRLTVV.

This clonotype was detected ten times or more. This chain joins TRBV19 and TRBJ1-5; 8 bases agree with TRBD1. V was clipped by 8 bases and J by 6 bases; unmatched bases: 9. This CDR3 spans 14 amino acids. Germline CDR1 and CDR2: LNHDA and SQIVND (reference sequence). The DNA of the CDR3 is TGTGCCAGTTCAGTAACAGGGGGGGGTCAGCCCCAGCATTTT. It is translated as CASSVTGGGQPQHF.

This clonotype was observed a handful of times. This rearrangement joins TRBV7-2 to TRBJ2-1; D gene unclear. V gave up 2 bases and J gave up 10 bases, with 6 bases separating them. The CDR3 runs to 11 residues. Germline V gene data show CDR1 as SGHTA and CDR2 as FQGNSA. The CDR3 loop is CASSLWQEQFF. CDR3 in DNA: TGTGCCAGCAGCTTATGGCAGGAGCAGTTCTTC.

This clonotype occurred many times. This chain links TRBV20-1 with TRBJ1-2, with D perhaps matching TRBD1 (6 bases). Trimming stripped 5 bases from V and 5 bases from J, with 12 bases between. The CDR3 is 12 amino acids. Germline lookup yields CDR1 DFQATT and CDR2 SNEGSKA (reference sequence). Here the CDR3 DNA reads TGCAGTGCTCCGACCGGGACATATGGCTACACCTTC. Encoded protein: CSAPTGTYGYTF.

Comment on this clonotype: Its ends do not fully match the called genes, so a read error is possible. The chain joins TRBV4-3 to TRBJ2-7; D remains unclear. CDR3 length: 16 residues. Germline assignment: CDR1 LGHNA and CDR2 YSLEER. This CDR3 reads CASCQVTPRIRYEQYF. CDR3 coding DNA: TGCGCCAGCTGCCAAGTCACACCGCGGATCCGATACGAGCAGTACTTC.

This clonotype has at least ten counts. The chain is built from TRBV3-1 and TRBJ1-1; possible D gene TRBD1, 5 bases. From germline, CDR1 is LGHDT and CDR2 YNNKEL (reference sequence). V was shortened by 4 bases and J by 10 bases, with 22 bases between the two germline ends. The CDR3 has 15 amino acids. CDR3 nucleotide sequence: TGTGCCAGCAGCCCCGGCGTCGGCCAGGGAGCCGGAGCTTTCTTT. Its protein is CASSPGVGQGAGAFF.

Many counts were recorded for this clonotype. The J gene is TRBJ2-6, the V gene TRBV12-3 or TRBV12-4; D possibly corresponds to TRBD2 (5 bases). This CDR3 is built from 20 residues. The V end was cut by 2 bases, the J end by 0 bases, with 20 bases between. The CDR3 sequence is CASSLRVRGLLGSGANVLTF. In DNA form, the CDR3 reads TGTGCCAGCAGTTTAAGGGTACGCGGGTTACTAGGCTCTGGGGCCAACGTCCTGACTTTC.

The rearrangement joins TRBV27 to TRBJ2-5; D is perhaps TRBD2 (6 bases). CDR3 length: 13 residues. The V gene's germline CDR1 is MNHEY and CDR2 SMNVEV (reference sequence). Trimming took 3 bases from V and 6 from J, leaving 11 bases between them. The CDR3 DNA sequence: TGTGCCAGCAGTTTTGGTCTAGCGAAGACCCAGTACTTC. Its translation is CASSFGLAKTQYF.